The TCR beta chain described here comes from a study of PD-L1 blockade in urothelial cancer. In the study overall: When blood samples were assessed, the median T cell count was around 140,000.

The templates were synthetic TCR analogs, and they were spiked into each PCR. TCRdb keeps only in-frame clones here, not all; method: immunoSEQ multiplex PCR. The sample has tens of thousands of clones, about 81% seen once. This CDR3 spans 16 amino acids. The V gene's germline CDR1 is SGHDT and CDR2 YYEEEE. V shed 2 bases, J shed 2 bases, and the junction held 8 bases outside the gene matches. Time point here: pretreatment peripheral blood. This sequence was found in a man in his 70s with urothelial cancer. Material: PBMCs, obtained around atezolizumab (anti-PD-L1) treatment. The chain has TRBV5-6 and TRBJ2-7, with 9 nucleotides matching TRBD1. This chain's CDR3 is CASSFGTGLMAYEQYF. CDR3 in DNA: TGTGCCAGCAGCTTCGGGACAGGGTTAATGGCCTACGAGCAGTACTTC.